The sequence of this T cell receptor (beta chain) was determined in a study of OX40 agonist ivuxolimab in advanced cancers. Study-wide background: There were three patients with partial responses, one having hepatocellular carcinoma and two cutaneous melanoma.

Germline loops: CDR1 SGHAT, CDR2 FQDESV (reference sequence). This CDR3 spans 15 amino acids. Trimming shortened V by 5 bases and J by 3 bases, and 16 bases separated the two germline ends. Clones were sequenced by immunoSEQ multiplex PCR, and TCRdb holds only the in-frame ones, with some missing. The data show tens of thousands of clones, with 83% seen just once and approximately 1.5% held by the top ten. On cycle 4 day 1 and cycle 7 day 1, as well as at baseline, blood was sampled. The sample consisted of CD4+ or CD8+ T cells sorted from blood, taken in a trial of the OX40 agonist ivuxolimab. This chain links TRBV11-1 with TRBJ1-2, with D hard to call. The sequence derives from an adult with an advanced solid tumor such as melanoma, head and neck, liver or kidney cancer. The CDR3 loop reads CASSHGIGPDYGYTF. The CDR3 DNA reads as TGTGCCAGCAGCCACGGCATAGGACCAGACTATGGCTACACCTTC. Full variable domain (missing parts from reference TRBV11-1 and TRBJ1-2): EAEVAQSPRYKITEKSQAVAFWCDPISGHATLYWYRQILGQGPELLVQFQDESVVDDSQLPKDRFSAERLKGVDSTLKIQPAELGDSAMYLCASSHGIGPDYGYTFGSGTRLTVV.